Listed here are 5 T cell receptor beta chains from one sample, sequenced in a study of blood T cells in healthy people across ages. It was with a sample-barcoded 5' primer and a J-beta primer mix that a second PCR of roughly 7 to 12 cycles was run. TCRdb ran MiXCR on the 5' RACE reads and lists one entry per CDR3 protein. The table has hundreds of thousands of distinct CDR3 sequences, around 49% seen once. Sequencing input: blood. The receptor source for this set is a woman in her sixties in good health.

This clonotype was picked up one time. The CDR3 sequence: CSAPRGLAGFAMSTDTQYF. DNA of the CDR3: TGCAGTGCTCCCCGGGGACTAGCGGGATTCGCGATGAGCACAGATACGCAGTATTTT. The J gene is TRBJ2-3, the V gene TRBV20-1; 13 nucleotides align to TRBD2. V lost 5 bases and J lost 0; bases outside the gene matches: 14. This CDR3 has 19 amino acids. The germline V gene has CDR1 DFQATT and CDR2 SNEGSKA (reference sequence).

The chain couples TRBV12-3 or TRBV12-4 to TRBJ2-5, with 8 bases lining up with TRBD1. The CDR3 runs to 15 residues. Trimming removed 5 bases from V and 5 bases from J; junction bases left unmatched: 10. The CDR3 region has the DNA TGTGCCAGCAGTGGGAAGGACAGGGCGGGGGAGACCCAGTACTTC. It specifies CASSGKDRAGETQYF.

This sequence joins TRBV5-5 and TRBJ1-2; D unresolved. Germline V gives CDR1 SGHKS, CDR2 YYEKEE (reference sequence). CDR3 size: 14 residues. V shed 0 bases and J shed 7 bases, with 13 bases lying between them. The CDR3 is CASSLDSPRGGYTF. The DNA of the CDR3 is TGTGCCAGCAGCTTGGACAGCCCTCGGGGTGGCTACACCTTC. Variable domain in full (rest from reference TRBV5-5 and TRBJ1-2): DAGVTQSPTHLIKTRGQQVTLRCSPISGHKSVSWYQQVLGQGPQFIFQYYEKEERGRGNFPDRFSARQFPNYSSELNVNALLLGDSALYLCASSLDSPRGGYTFGSGTRLTVV.

The V call is TRBV6-1, the J call TRBJ2-5; D is ambiguous. The J call may be incorrect, as the DNA end agrees better with TRBJ2-7. CDR1 MNHNS and CDR2 SASEGT come from the germline V gene. The CDR3 sequence is 15 residues long. The CDR3 reads CASSEPHSGSYEQYF. The CDR3 DNA sequence: TGTGCCAGCAGTGAACCTCACTCCGGCAGCTACGAGCAGTACTTC.

The rearrangement joins TRBV7-2 to TRBJ2-7, with D uncertain. The V end lost 3 bases, the J end lost 3 bases, and 12 bases lay between the germline ends. Germline values: CDR1 SGHTA, CDR2 FQGNSA. The CDR3 totals 14 residues. The CDR3 region is CASSFVRHNYEQYF. In nucleotides, the CDR3 is TGTGCCAGCAGCTTCGTGCGGCATAACTACGAGCAGTACTTC.